Presented here are 30 T cell receptor beta chains from one specimen sequenced in a study of cytomegalovirus exposure and HLA in healthy donors. PCR used 60 Vbeta primers and 13 Jbeta primers. Data came from immunoSEQ multiplex PCR; TCRdb stores just in-frame clones and leaves some out. The repertoire table contains 65,000 to 80,000 clones. The specimen was PBMCs. The source of these receptors is a female donor in good health and CMV-seropositive.

The rearrangement uses TRBV9 and TRBJ2-3, with D uncertain. Between the trimmed V and J ends, which lost 3 bases and 3 bases, there was a span of 5 bases. Germline-derived CDR1 and CDR2 are SGDLS and YYNGEE. This CDR3 region has 12 residues. The CDR3 DNA sequence: TGTGCCAGCAGCGGGCTGACAGATACGCAGTATTTT. Its translation: CASSGLTDTQYF. Using reference TRBV9 and TRBJ2-3 for the parts outside the CDR3, the full variable domain is DSGVTQTPKHLITATGQRVTLRCSPRSGDLSVYWYQQSLDQGLQFLIQYYNGEERAKGNILERFSAQQFPDLHSELNLSSLELGDSALYFCASSGLTDTQYFGPGTRLTVL.

J is TRBJ1-1 and V is TRBV14; possibly TRBD1 for D (6 bases). CDR3 size: 13 residues. Trimming left V 7 bases short and J 5 bases short, with 14 bases between. Germline values: CDR1 SGHDN, CDR2 FVKESK. The DNA for the CDR3 is TGTGCCAGCACCCCAGGGAGGGGGACTGAAGCTTTCTTT. This encodes CASTPGRGTEAFF.

This chain joins TRBV29-1 and TRBJ2-7, with D maybe TRBD2 (6 bases). V dropped 6 bases and J dropped 1 base, with 16 bases sitting between them. There are 14 residues in the CDR3. Germline V gives CDR1 SQVTM, CDR2 ANQGSEA. The CDR3 loop reads CSVEGLMGSYEQYF. In nucleotides, the CDR3 is TGCAGCGTAGAGGGACTTATGGGGTCCTACGAGCAGTACTTC.

The CDR3 here is CAWSGQGETQYF. CDR3 DNA: TGTGCCTGGAGTGGACAGGGAGAGACCCAGTACTTC. The rearrangement uses TRBV30 and TRBJ2-5; 7 bases are shared with TRBD1. Germline V CDR1 and CDR2: GTSNPN, SVGIG (reference sequence). V was pared by 1 base and J by 4 bases, with 0 bases of the junction left unmatched. CDR3 length: 12 amino acids.

The chain couples TRBV7-8 to TRBJ2-3, with TRBD2 matching 8 bases. This CDR3 comprises 18 residues. The V gene end was trimmed by 4 bases and the J gene end by 0 bases; junction bases not matched to a gene: 12. The germline CDR1 and CDR2 sequences are SGHVS and FQNEAQ. The CDR3 spells CASSSRSTSGTSTDTQYF. CDR3 DNA sequence: TGTGCCAGCAGCTCCCGGTCAACTAGCGGAACTAGCACAGATACGCAGTATTTT.

This rearrangement joins TRBV5-5 to TRBJ2-2; TRBD1 is a possible D gene (6 bases). Germline CDR1 SGHKS, CDR2 YYEKEE (reference sequence). The CDR3 contains 14 residues. V was pared by 4 bases and J by 5 bases, with 12 bases between. The CDR3 DNA reads TGTGCCAGCAGCCCGTGGACAGTTACCGGGGAGCTGTTTTTT. Translation gives CASSPWTVTGELFF.

The chain employs TRBV5-1 and TRBJ1-2, with 9 positions matching TRBD1. The CDR3 is made up of 14 amino acids. Germline V lookup: CDR1 SGHRS, CDR2 YFSETQ. J lost 4 bases, V lost 3 bases, and 4 bases had no gene match. The CDR3 DNA sequence: TGCGCCAGCAGCTCGACAGGGGGAAGCTATGGCTACACCTTC. Its translation: CASSSTGGSYGYTF.

The chain combines TRBV9 with TRBJ2-2, with 10 bases fitting TRBD1. Trimming at V came to 3 bases and at J to 4 bases, leaving 9 bases not matched to a gene. CDR3 size: 17 residues. Germline V gene data show CDR1 as SGDLS and CDR2 as YYNGEE. In nucleotides, the CDR3 is TGTGCCAGCAGCGAATCCTCGACAGGGGGCGGCACCGGGGAGCTGTTTTTT. Translated: CASSESSTGGGTGELFF.

This chain connects TRBV9 to TRBJ2-7; D perhaps matches TRBD2 (6 bases). This CDR3 region has 13 residues. V lost 7 bases to trimming and J lost 0 bases, with 11 bases between them. Germline V CDR1 and CDR2: SGDLS, YYNGEE. For the CDR3, the DNA is TGTGCCAGCGGCCTAGCGTTCTCCTACGAGCAGTACTTC. Protein: CASGLAFSYEQYF.

This chain links TRBV19 with TRBJ2-5; a weak D match, TRBD2 (6 bases). Germline values: CDR1 LNHDA, CDR2 SQIVND (reference sequence). The germline V and J ends were trimmed by 3 bases and 2 bases, with 13 bases remaining between them. This CDR3 is 15 amino acids long. This CDR3 is CASSMGGKVQETQYF. CDR3 coding DNA: TGTGCCAGTAGTATGGGCGGGAAAGTACAAGAGACCCAGTACTTC.

The chain has TRBV15 and TRBJ1-5; 8 bases agree with TRBD1. There are 16 residues in the CDR3. CDR1 and CDR2 (germline): LNHNV, YYDKDF (reference sequence). The trim removed 0 bases at V and 6 bases at J, leaving 7 bases unmatched. CDR3 loop: CATSRDRGPRSQPQHF. The CDR3 region has the DNA TGTGCCACCAGCAGAGACAGGGGGCCCCGATCTCAGCCCCAGCATTTT.

The chain couples TRBV5-6 to TRBJ2-1; 8 bases align to TRBD2. V was pared by 4 bases and J by 3 bases, with 6 bases of the junction left unmatched. CDR3 length: 15 amino acids. The V gene's germline CDR1 is SGHDT and CDR2 YYEEEE. In DNA, the CDR3 is TGTGCCAGCAGCCTAGGGGGACTAGTCTACAATGAGCAGTTCTTC. This encodes CASSLGGLVYNEQFF.

The J gene is TRBJ2-5, the V gene TRBV9; 11 bases align to TRBD1. The ends lost 7 bases at V and 5 bases at J; junction bases unmatched: 4. This CDR3 comprises 13 residues. Germline CDR1 is SGDLS and CDR2 is YYNGEE. The CDR3 region is CASGQGARETQYF. CDR3 bases: TGTGCCAGCGGACAGGGGGCTCGGGAGACCCAGTACTTC.

The J gene is TRBJ1-1, the V gene TRBV28; D unresolved. The V end lost 3 bases, the J end lost 1 base, and 21 bases lay between the germline ends. Germline-derived CDR1 and CDR2 are MDHEN and SYDVKM. This CDR3 is built from 18 residues. CDR3 protein: CASSFLSSRISPNTEAFF. In DNA, the CDR3 is TGTGCCAGCAGTTTTCTCTCCTCCAGGATAAGTCCGAACACTGAAGCTTTCTTT. The whole variable domain, filled in from reference TRBV28 and TRBJ1-1, reads DVKVTQSSRYLVKRTGEKVFLECVQDMDHENMFWYRQDPGLGLRLIYFSYDVKMKEKGDIPEGYSVSREKKERFSLILESASTNQTSMYLCASSFLSSRISPNTEAFFGQGTRLTVV.

This sequence joins TRBV2 and TRBJ2-1, with D perhaps matching TRBD2 (5 bases). CDR3 length: 15 residues. The germline CDR1 and CDR2 sequences are SNHLY and FYNNEI. Trimming cost V 4 bases and J 9 bases, with 19 bases left between them. DNA for the CDR3: TGTGCCAGCAGTGGGGCCGGGCGGGCATTTGGTGAGCAGTTCTTC. Its protein product is CASSGAGRAFGEQFF. The whole variable domain, remainder taken from reference TRBV2 and TRBJ2-1, is EPEVTQTPSHQVTQMGQEVILRCVPISNHLYFYWYRQILGQKVEFLVSFYNNEISEKSEIFDDQFSVERPDGSNFTLKIRSTKLEDSAMYFCASSGAGRAFGEQFFGPGTRLTVL.

The chain joins TRBV6-1 to TRBJ2-5; TRBD1 is a possible D gene (6 bases). The ends were cut back, 3 bases at V and 7 bases at J, with 12 bases in the middle. The germline gives CDR1 MNHNS, CDR2 SASEGT. The CDR3 is 13 amino acids. Here the CDR3 reads CASSDSVRGTQYF. In DNA, the CDR3 is TGTGCCAGCAGTGACAGCGTCAGGGGGACCCAGTACTTC.

The rearrangement uses TRBV6-5 and TRBJ2-7; maybe TRBD1 (6 bases). CDR1 and CDR2 (germline): MNHEY, SVGAGI. CDR3 size: 15 residues. The V and J ends lost 4 bases and 0 bases respectively, with 13 bases between them. The DNA for the CDR3 is TGTGCCAGCAGTTCGCCCGGACAGTCCTCCTACGAGCAGTACTTC. Amino acid sequence: CASSSPGQSSYEQYF.

This chain joins TRBV7-3 and TRBJ2-3; tentative D call: TRBD1 (5 bases). The germline V and J ends were trimmed by 1 base and 5 bases, with 13 bases remaining between them. In germline, CDR1 is SGHTA, CDR2 FQGTGA. The CDR3 length is 15 residues. CDR3 nucleotides: TGTGCCAGCAGCTTAAAAGTAGGGGATGGAGATACGCAGTATTTT. Translation: CASSLKVGDGDTQYF.

The V and J genes are TRBV27 and TRBJ2-4, with 7 nucleotides matching TRBD1. Germline assignment: CDR1 MNHEY and CDR2 SMNVEV (reference sequence). The CDR3 runs to 16 residues. V dropped 0 bases and J dropped 3; count of bases not matched to a gene: 5. This CDR3 is CASSLSPTGVKNIQYF. The CDR3 bases are TGTGCCAGCAGTTTATCTCCCACAGGGGTCAAAAACATTCAGTACTTC.

The gene calls are TRBV7-9 and TRBJ2-7, with 13 bases identical to TRBD2. The ends lost 5 bases at V and 4 bases at J; junction bases unmatched: 5. The CDR3 totals 15 residues. The germline gives CDR1 SEHNR, CDR2 FQNEAQ (reference sequence). This CDR3 reads CASSGGTSGMYEQYF. CDR3 coding DNA: TGTGCCAGCAGCGGCGGGACTAGCGGGATGTACGAGCAGTACTTC. The entire variable domain, with the rest obtained from reference TRBV7-9 and TRBJ2-7, is as follows: DTGVSQNPRHKITKRGQNVTFRCDPISEHNRLYWYRQTLGQGPEFLTYFQNEAQLEKSRLLSDRFSAERPKGSFSTLEIQRTEQGDSAMYLCASSGGTSGMYEQYFGPGTRLTVT.

The chain uses TRBV5-1 and TRBJ2-1; 12 positions match TRBD2. The CDR3 consists of 12 residues. Unmatched junction bases numbered 5, after V lost 4 bases and J lost 15 bases. Germline V gene sequence: CDR1 SGHRS, CDR2 YFSETQ. This chain's CDR3 is CASSTSGGRRFF. CDR3 DNA: TGCGCCAGCAGCACTAGCGGGGGGAGGAGGTTCTTC.

This sequence joins TRBV2 and TRBJ1-1; TRBD1 matches 10 bases. This CDR3 is 15 amino acids long. With 4 bases clipped from V and 2 bases from J, the junction kept 4 bases outside the gene matches. Germline V CDR1 and CDR2: SNHLY, FYNNEI. The CDR3 loop reads CASSGRTGGNTEAFF. CDR3 DNA: TGTGCCAGCAGTGGCCGGACAGGGGGAAACACTGAAGCTTTCTTT.

The J gene is TRBJ1-2, the V gene TRBV30; maybe TRBD1 (6 bases). CDR3 length: 14 amino acids. The germline V gene has CDR1 GTSNPN and CDR2 SVGIG (reference sequence). V lost 1 base to trimming and J lost 6 bases, with 15 bases between them. CDR3 sequence (DNA): TGTGCCTGGAGTGACAGGGATAGGAGCGATGGCTACACCTTC. Protein product: CAWSDRDRSDGYTF. The whole variable domain, filled in from reference TRBV30 and TRBJ1-2, reads SQTIHQWPATLVQPVGSPLSLECTVEGTSNPNLYWYRQAAGRGLQLLFYSVGIGQISSEVPQNLSASRPQDRQFILSSKKLLLSDSGFYLCAWSDRDRSDGYTFGSGTRLTVV.

J is TRBJ2-1 and V is TRBV30, with TRBD2 matching over 9 bases. Germline values: CDR1 GTSNPN, CDR2 SVGIG (reference sequence). The V segment lost 0 bases and the J segment 6 bases; nucleotides outside the gene matches: 6. The length of the CDR3 is 15 residues. This chain's CDR3 is CAWSVKGTSSNEQFF. CDR3 sequence (DNA): TGTGCCTGGAGTGTAAAGGGGACTAGCAGCAATGAGCAGTTCTTC.

The CDR3 sequence is CASSVGPQPGLSEQFF. The DNA for the CDR3 is TGTGCCAGCAGCGTAGGACCCCAGCCGGGACTCAGTGAGCAGTTCTTC. The J gene is TRBJ2-1, the V gene TRBV9, with D perhaps TRBD2 (6 bases). CDR3 size: 16 residues. From germline, CDR1 is SGDLS and CDR2 YYNGEE. V lost 0 bases and J lost 9, with 19 bases in between.

The chain links TRBV5-1 to TRBJ2-2; 7 nucleotides match TRBD1. CDR1 SGHRS and CDR2 YFSETQ come from the germline V gene. Trimming at V came to 3 bases and at J to 1 base, leaving 3 bases not matched to a gene. This CDR3 contains 15 residues. The CDR3 region is CASSSQGKNTGELFF. CDR3 bases: TGCGCCAGCAGCTCACAGGGGAAGAACACCGGGGAGCTGTTTTTT.

The V gene is TRBV6-5, the J gene TRBJ1-1; tentative D call: TRBD1 (5 bases). CDR3 length equals 13 residues. V was trimmed by 5 bases and J by 5 bases, leaving 12 bases between them. The V gene's germline CDR1 is MNHEY and CDR2 SVGAGI. CDR3 bases: TGTGCCAGCAGTCCCTCGGGGGTGACTGAAGCTTTCTTT. Protein product: CASSPSGVTEAFF.

The chain employs TRBV15 and TRBJ2-7; 9 bases agree with TRBD1. This CDR3 is built from 16 residues. Germline values: CDR1 LNHNV, CDR2 YYDKDF (reference sequence). J gave up 0 bases and V 7 bases, and 10 bases lay outside the gene matches. CDR3 nucleotide sequence: TGTGCCACCACCGGGACAGGGATGGGGAGCTCCTACGAGCAGTACTTC. This gives the protein CATTGTGMGSSYEQYF.

Written as DNA, the CDR3 is TGTGCCAGCAGTGAAGGGGTGGGGGGGGGCTATGGCTACACCTTC. This encodes CASSEGVGGGYGYTF. The V and J genes are TRBV6-1 and TRBJ1-2; TRBD1 is a possible D gene (5 bases). Germline CDR1 reads MNHNS; CDR2 reads SASEGT. V was trimmed by 1 base and J by 4 bases, leaving 13 bases between them. The CDR3 totals 15 residues.

The chain couples TRBV27 to TRBJ2-3; TRBD1 is a possible D gene (6 bases). The CDR3 covers 14 residues. Germline V CDR1 and CDR2: MNHEY, SMNVEV (reference sequence). With 8 bases removed from V and 0 bases from J, the gap between germline ends came to 12 bases. The CDR3 loop reads CASGRQVSTDTQYF. CDR3 nucleotide sequence: TGTGCCAGCGGGCGACAGGTTAGCACAGATACGCAGTATTTT.